This T cell receptor beta chain appears in the sequencing data of a study of beta chain features in type 1 diabetes (dated by TCRdb to 2016 to 2019). Broadly, across the study: Mean age, gender distribution, total cell number and subset yield did not differ between patients and healthy donors. Naive and central memory subsets were obtained from all 28 donors, but regulatory and stem cell-like memory subsets were isolated from only 8 patients and roughly eight healthy donors. The study compared TCRB repertoires of sorted circulating CD4+ T cell subsets between recently diagnosed type 1 diabetes patients and matched healthy donors. A total of 85 million to 140 million sorted cells were examined across all samples, and a strong correlation was observed between cell number per subset and RNA yield. On the study overall, not on this receptor specifically: HLA sub-analyses involved small numbers of individuals, so any influence of HLA type on TCRB rearrangement remained unresolved. Naive, central memory and regulatory TCRB repertoires appeared more similar among patients than among healthy donors. At VDJ recombination sites, patients with type 1 diabetes made fewer insertions and deleted more nucleotides, a pattern implying thymic rearrangement abnormalities. Shorter templates might have been favored by PCR, but patient and control samples were amplified and corrected together, so both groups would have been affected equally by any skew. A moderate but significant shortening of TCRB CDR3 length was observed in type 1 diabetes patients in all four CD4+ subsets. Sequencing cDNA rather than genomic DNA could over-represent highly expressing activated cells, although activation and CD3 levels did not differ between groups.

From each donor, a single peripheral blood sample of 95 to 150 mL on average was drawn into heparinised tubes. A BD FACSAria II and a panel including CD45RO, CCR7, CD25, CD127, CD95 and CD27 were used to sort naive, central memory, regulatory and stem cell-like memory CD4+ T cells. All sorted populations exceeded 98% purity. Right away, PBMCs were isolated by Lymphoprep density gradient centrifugation and were stained directly, with no culture step. So that batch effects would be minimized, each experiment stained and sorted samples in pairs, pairing one healthy donor with one patient. The germline V gene encodes CDR1 SGHAT and CDR2 FQNNGV. Its CDR3 holds 15 amino acids, cysteine through phenylalanine. CDR3 DNA only is kept here, 45 bases in frame from base 1. V is reduced by 1 base and J by 0 bases, leaving a spacing of 10 bases between them. This clone was found a few times. It has no known antigen specificity. Base qualities are not at hand, and no much larger clone is one base apart.

The entire amount of isolated RNA was reverse transcribed using the High Capacity cDNA Reverse Transcription Kit, so the sequenced TCRB transcripts were expressed ones. Naive, central memory and regulatory T cell samples underwent deep immunoSEQ sequencing, averaging about 3.57 million total reads per sample. Sorted cells were lysed in RLT buffer and RNA was extracted with DNase-treated RNeasy Micro or Mini kits, depending on cell number. To prevent cross-contamination, each cell subset was processed individually, whereas patient and healthy donor samples were processed jointly. The immunoSEQ multiplex PCR was used to amplify TCRB sequences from cDNA, generating 87-bp fragments that spanned the CDR3 region. Sequencing of the amplicons was done on the Illumina HiSeq platform. As for the original processing: Synthetic template baselines were used to correct PCR bias computationally, reads within Hamming distance 2 were collapsed together, and singletons that could not be merged were discarded. Reads were aligned against IMGT so that V, D and J genes, CDR3 length and insertions or deletions at six rearrangement sites could be assigned. Within each subset, clonotype counts were normalized to the number of sorted cells before true diversity and Gini coefficients were calculated with the tcR R package. The overlap coefficient, calculated on TCRB nucleotide sequences, was used to measure repertoire sharing. Out-of-frame TCRB sequences from naive cells were analyzed as a proxy for the pre-selection repertoire. Held by TCRdb, this immuneACCESS table contains in-frame sequences only and omits some clones. Under half of the omission traces to an unresolved V gene where checked; the cause of the rest is unknown. That table gives V, J and clone size, and the DNA gave D and trimming. The sample yields just over 600,000 clones; roughly 16% were counted once. The ten top clones hold 0.07% to 0.095% of the sample.

Sequenced input: naive CD4+ T cells from blood. In the paper's terms, the cell subset or site label means: true naive CD4+ T cells. The clonotype was recovered from a man aged 18-30 years in good health. The chain uses TRBV11-2 and TRBJ2-7, and possibly TRBD1, on 5 matching bases. This receptor carries the CDR3 CASSLVRVRSYEQYF. The DNA sequence follows: TGTGCCAGCAGCTTAGTCAGGGTCCGCTCCTACGAGCAGTACTTC. This CDR3, with the reference TRBV11-2 and TRBJ2-7 proteins standing in past its ends, gives the full variable domain EAGVAQSPRYKIIEKRQSVAFWCNPISGHATLYWYQQILGQGPKLLIQFQNNGVVDDSQLPKDRFSAERLKGVDSTLKIQPAKLEDSAVYLCASSLVRVRSYEQYFGPGTRLTVT.